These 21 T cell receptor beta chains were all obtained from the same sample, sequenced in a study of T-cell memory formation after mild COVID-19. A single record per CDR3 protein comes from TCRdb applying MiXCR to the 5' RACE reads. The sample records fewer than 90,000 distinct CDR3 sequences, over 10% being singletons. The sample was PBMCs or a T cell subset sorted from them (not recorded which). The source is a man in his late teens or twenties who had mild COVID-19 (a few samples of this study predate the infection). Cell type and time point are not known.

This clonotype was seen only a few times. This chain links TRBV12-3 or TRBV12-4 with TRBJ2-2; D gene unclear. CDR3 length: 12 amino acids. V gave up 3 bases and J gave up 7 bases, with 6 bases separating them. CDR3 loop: CASSFGRGELFF. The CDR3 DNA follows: TGTGCCAGCAGTTTCGGTCGCGGGGAGCTGTTTTTT.

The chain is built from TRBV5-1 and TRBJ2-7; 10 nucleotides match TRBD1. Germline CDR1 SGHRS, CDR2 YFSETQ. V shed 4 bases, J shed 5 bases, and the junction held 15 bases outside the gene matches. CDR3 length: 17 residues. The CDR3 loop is CASSADLRQGARDEQYF. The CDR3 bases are TGCGCCAGCAGCGCCGATTTAAGACAGGGGGCCAGGGACGAGCAGTACTTC.

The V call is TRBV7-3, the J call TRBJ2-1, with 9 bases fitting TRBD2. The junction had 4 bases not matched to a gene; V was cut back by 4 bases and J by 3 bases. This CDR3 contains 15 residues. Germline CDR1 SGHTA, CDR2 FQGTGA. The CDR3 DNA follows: TGTGCCAGCAGCTACTTAGCGGGAGACTACAATGAGCAGTTCTTC. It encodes CASSYLAGDYNEQFF.

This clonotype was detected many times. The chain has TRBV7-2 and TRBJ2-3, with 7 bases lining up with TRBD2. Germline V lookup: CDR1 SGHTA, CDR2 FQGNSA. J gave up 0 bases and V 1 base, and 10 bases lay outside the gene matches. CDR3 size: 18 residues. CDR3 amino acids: CASSLEGSGYSSTDTQYF. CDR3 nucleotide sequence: TGTGCCAGCAGCTTAGAAGGTAGCGGGTACTCTAGCACAGATACGCAGTATTTT.

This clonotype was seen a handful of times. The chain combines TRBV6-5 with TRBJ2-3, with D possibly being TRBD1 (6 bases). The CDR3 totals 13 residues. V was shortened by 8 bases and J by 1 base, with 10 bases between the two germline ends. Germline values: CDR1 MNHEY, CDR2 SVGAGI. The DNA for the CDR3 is TGTGCCAGCTTCGAGGGGGGCACAGATACGCAGTATTTT. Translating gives CASFEGGTDTQYF.

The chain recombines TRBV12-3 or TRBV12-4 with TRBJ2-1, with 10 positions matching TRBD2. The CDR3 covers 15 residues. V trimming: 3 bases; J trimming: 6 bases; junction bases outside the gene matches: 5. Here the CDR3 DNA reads TGTGCCAGCAGTTTTAGTGGGACTAGCGTCAATGAGCAGTTCTTC. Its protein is CASSFSGTSVNEQFF.

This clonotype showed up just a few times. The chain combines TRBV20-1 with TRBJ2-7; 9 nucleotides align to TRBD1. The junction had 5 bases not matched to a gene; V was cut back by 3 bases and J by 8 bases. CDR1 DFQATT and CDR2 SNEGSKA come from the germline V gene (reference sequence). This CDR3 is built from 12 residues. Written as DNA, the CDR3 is TGCAGTGCTAGGGGGACAGGGTTGCAGCAGTACTTC. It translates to CSARGTGLQQYF.

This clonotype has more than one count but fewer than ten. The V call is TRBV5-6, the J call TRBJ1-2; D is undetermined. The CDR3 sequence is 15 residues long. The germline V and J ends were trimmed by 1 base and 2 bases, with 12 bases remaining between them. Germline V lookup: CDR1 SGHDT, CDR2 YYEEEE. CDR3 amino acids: CASSLPGTENYGYTF. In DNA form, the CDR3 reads TGTGCCAGCAGCTTGCCGGGAACAGAAAACTATGGCTACACCTTC.

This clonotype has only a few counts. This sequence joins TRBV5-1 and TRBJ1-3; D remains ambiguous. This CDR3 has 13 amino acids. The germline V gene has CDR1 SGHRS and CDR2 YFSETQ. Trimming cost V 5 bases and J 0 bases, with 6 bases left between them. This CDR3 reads CASREDSGNTIYF. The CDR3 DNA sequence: TGCGCCAGCAGGGAGGACTCTGGAAACACCATATATTTT.

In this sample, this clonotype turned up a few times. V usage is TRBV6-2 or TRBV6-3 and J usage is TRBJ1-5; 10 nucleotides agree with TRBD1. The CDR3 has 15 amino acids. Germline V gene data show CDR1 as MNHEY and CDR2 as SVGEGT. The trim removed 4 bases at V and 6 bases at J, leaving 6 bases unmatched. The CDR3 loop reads CASSSRQGASQPQHF. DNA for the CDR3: TGTGCCAGCAGTTCAAGACAGGGGGCAAGTCAGCCCCAGCATTTT.

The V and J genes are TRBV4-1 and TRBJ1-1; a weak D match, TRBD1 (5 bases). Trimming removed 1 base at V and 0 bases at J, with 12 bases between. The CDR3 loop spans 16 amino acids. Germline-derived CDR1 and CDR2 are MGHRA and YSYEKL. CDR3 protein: CASSQGDGLMNTEAFF. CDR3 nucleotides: TGCGCCAGCAGCCAAGGGGACGGACTTATGAACACTGAAGCTTTCTTT.

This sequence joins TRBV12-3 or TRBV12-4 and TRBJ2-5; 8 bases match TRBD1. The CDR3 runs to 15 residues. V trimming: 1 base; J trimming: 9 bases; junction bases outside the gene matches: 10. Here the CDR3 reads CASSLGTGMAKAQYF. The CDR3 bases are TGTGCCAGCAGTTTAGGGACAGGGATGGCCAAGGCCCAGTACTTC.

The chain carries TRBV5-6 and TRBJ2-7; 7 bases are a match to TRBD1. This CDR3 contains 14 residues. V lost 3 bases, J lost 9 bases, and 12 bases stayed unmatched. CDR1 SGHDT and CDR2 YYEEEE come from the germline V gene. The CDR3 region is CASSSLDRALGQYF. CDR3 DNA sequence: TGTGCCAGCAGCTCCCTTGACAGGGCCCTGGGGCAGTACTTC.

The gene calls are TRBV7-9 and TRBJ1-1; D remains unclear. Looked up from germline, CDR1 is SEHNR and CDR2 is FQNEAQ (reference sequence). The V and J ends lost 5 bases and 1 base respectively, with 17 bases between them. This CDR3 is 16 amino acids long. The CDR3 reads CASSPEGPGTNTEAFF. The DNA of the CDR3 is TGTGCCAGCAGCCCCGAGGGTCCAGGAACGAACACTGAAGCTTTCTTT.

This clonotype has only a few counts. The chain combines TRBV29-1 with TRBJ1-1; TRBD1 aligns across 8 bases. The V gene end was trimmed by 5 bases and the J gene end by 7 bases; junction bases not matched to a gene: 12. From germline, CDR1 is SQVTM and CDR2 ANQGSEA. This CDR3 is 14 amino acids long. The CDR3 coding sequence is TGCAGCGTTATCCCCAGACAGGGGCGAGGTGAAGCTTTCTTT. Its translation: CSVIPRQGRGEAFF.

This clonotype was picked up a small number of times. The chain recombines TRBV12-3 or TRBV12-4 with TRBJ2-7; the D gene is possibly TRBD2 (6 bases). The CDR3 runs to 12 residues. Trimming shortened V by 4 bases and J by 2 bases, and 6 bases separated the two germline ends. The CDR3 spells CASSSSAYEQYF. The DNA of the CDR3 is TGTGCCAGCAGTTCTAGCGCCTACGAGCAGTACTTC.

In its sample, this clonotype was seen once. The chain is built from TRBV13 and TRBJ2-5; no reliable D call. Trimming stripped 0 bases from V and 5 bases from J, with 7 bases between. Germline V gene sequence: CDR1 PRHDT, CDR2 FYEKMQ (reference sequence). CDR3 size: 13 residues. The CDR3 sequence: CASSLGGMETQYF. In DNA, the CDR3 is TGTGCCAGCAGCTTAGGAGGGATGGAGACCCAGTACTTC.

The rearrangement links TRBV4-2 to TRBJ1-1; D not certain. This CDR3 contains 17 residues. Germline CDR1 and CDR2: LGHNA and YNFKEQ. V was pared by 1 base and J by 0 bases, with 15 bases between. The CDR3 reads CASSQGGRLQMNTEAFF. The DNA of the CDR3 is TGTGCCAGCAGCCAAGGAGGTAGACTCCAAATGAACACTGAAGCTTTCTTT.

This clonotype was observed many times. Written as DNA, the CDR3 is TGCGCCAGCAGCCAACCAGGAGGGGTCGAGCAGTACTTC. Residues: CASSQPGGVEQYF. The J gene is TRBJ2-7, the V gene TRBV4-1; possible D gene TRBD2, 6 bases. In germline, CDR1 is MGHRA, CDR2 YSYEKL. The CDR3 spans 13 residues. Trimming removed 2 bases at V and 6 bases at J, with 11 bases between.

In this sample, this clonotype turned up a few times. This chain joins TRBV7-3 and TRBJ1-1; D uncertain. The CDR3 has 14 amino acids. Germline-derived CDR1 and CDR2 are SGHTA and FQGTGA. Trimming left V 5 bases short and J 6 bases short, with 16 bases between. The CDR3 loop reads CASSPMPGSAEAFF. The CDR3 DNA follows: TGTGCCAGCAGCCCCATGCCGGGATCGGCTGAAGCTTTCTTT.

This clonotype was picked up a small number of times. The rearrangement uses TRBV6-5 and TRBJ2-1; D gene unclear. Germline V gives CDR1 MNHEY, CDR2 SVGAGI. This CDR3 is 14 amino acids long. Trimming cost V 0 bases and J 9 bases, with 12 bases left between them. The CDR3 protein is CASSYSGGRSEQFF. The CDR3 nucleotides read TGTGCCAGCAGTTACTCGGGCGGCCGAAGTGAGCAGTTCTTC.